The 28 T cell receptor beta chains reported below all come from one sample, sequenced in a study of control samples from healthy donors and cancer patients. Assay used: immunoSEQ multiplex PCR; TCRdb lists only in-frame clones, some missing. The sample yields approximately 80,000 clones, 91% seen once. Material for sequencing was blood. These TCRs come from a man in his thirties or forties in good health.

The chain uses TRBV5-4 and TRBJ2-2; 9 bases agree with TRBD2. Trimming cost V 4 bases and J 0 bases; bases outside gene matches: 4. From germline, CDR1 is SGHNT and CDR2 YYREEE (reference sequence). CDR3 size: 16 residues. The chain's CDR3 is CASSRGTSSNTGELFF. The CDR3 region has the DNA TGTGCCAGCAGCCGCGGGACTAGCTCGAACACCGGGGAGCTGTTTTTT. Complete variable domain (other parts from reference TRBV5-4 and TRBJ2-2): ETGVTQSPTHLIKTRGQQVTLRCSSQSGHNTVSWYQQALGQGPQFIFQYYREEENGRGNFPPRFSGLQFPNYSSELNVNALELDDSALYLCASSRGTSSNTGELFFGEGSRLTVL.

The gene calls are TRBV6-1 and TRBJ2-7; 7 bases match TRBD1. J lost 7 bases, V lost 2 bases, and 5 bases had no gene match. The CDR3 length is 13 residues. CDR1 MNHNS and CDR2 SASEGT come from the germline V gene. DNA of the CDR3: TGTGCCAGCAGTGAAAGGGGGCTAGGGGAGCAGTACTTC. Amino acids: CASSERGLGEQYF.

The chain carries TRBV19 and TRBJ1-1; tentatively, D is TRBD1 (6 bases). Trimming took off 10 bases at V and 0 bases at J, with 15 bases between the two ends. This CDR3 region has 14 residues. The germline CDR1 and CDR2 sequences are LNHDA and SQIVND (reference sequence). CDR3 nucleotides: TGTGCCACCCTACGAAGGGGGGTGAACACTGAAGCTTTCTTT. It is translated as CATLRRGVNTEAFF.

This clone showed up just a few times. The CDR3 protein is CATHTQDYPNNEQFF. The CDR3, as DNA: TGTGCCACCCACACCCAGGACTATCCTAACAATGAGCAGTTCTTC. The V call is TRBV5-3, the J call TRBJ2-1; D may be TRBD2 (6 bases). TRBV5-3 counts as an open reading frame of uncertain function. The CDR3 loop spans 15 amino acids. V was clipped by 9 bases and J by 5 bases, with 21 bases between them.

The rearrangement links TRBV28 to TRBJ1-2; unclear D gene. Germline-derived CDR1 and CDR2 are MDHEN and SYDVKM. Trimming took off 3 bases at V and 4 bases at J, with 6 bases between the two ends. The CDR3 extends over 12 amino acids. CDR3 loop: CASSLPLYGYTF. CDR3 coding DNA: TGTGCCAGCAGTTTGCCCCTCTATGGCTACACCTTC.

The chain combines TRBV5-6 with TRBJ1-1, with 9 bases that match TRBD1. CDR3 size: 13 residues. J lost 10 bases, V lost 4 bases, and 8 bases had no gene match. The germline gives CDR1 SGHDT, CDR2 YYEEEE. CDR3 residues: CASSEGQGLGAFF. The CDR3 region has the DNA TGTGCCAGCAGCGAGGGACAGGGACTCGGAGCTTTCTTT.

The chain is built from TRBV10-3 and TRBJ1-5, with 7 nucleotides matching TRBD1. J gave up 0 bases and V 6 bases, and 5 bases lay outside the gene matches. Germline assignment: CDR1 ENHRY and CDR2 SYGVKD. CDR3 length: 15 amino acids. The CDR3 is CAIRKTGDSNQPQHF. In DNA form, the CDR3 reads TGTGCCATCAGGAAAACAGGGGATAGCAATCAGCCCCAGCATTTT.

This sequence joins TRBV5-8 and TRBJ1-5; tentatively, D is TRBD1 (6 bases). This CDR3 spans 15 amino acids. Looked up from germline, CDR1 is SGHTS and CDR2 is YDEGEE. The V end lost 7 bases, the J end lost 6 bases, and 20 bases lay between the germline ends. DNA for the CDR3: TGTGCCAGCCAAGTCGGGGGCTCCCCAATTCAGCCCCAGCATTTT. It yields the protein CASQVGGSPIQPQHF.

This rearrangement joins TRBV19 to TRBJ2-3, with 8 bases matching TRBD1. Per the germline V gene, CDR1 is LNHDA and CDR2 is SQIVND (reference sequence). The CDR3 is 15 residues long. The V and J ends lost 6 bases and 1 base, in that order; junction bases with no gene match: 6. The CDR3: CASSSGTGRTDTQYF. The CDR3 nucleotides are TGTGCCAGTAGCTCCGGGACAGGCCGCACAGATACGCAGTATTTT.

The chain links TRBV24-1 to TRBJ2-7; possibly TRBD2 for D (5 bases). The V gene lost 5 bases and the J gene lost 5 bases, with 6 bases spanning the gap. CDR1 is KGHDR, CDR2 SFDVKD, per germline. This CDR3 has 11 residues. The CDR3: CATSAEDEQYF. The CDR3 region has the DNA TGTGCCACCAGTGCGGAGGACGAGCAGTACTTC.

Comments on this clone: Mismatch with germline at one junction end may stem from a read error. V usage is TRBV6-5 and J usage is TRBJ2-7, with 7 positions matching TRBD1. The length of the CDR3 is 14 residues. Per germline, CDR1 MNHEY and CDR2 SVGAGI. This CDR3 reads CASSMGQLPYGQYF. The CDR3 nucleotides are TGTGCCAGCAGTATGGGACAGCTCCCTTACGGGCAGTACTTC.

The V gene is TRBV5-1, the J gene TRBJ2-7; 7 bases are shared with TRBD1. Germline V gene lookup returns CDR1 SGHRS and CDR2 YFSETQ. The CDR3 has 15 residues. The junction had 7 bases not matched to a gene; V was cut back by 3 bases and J by 1 base. The CDR3 sequence: CASSYYRGQSYEQYF. The CDR3, as DNA: TGCGCCAGCAGCTATTACAGGGGCCAGTCCTACGAGCAGTACTTC.

The genes are TRBV4-2 and TRBJ2-5; TRBD2 agrees at 8 bases. CDR1 is LGHNA, CDR2 YNFKEQ, per germline. Losses at the gene ends were 1 base for V and 5 bases for J; bases not matched to a gene: 3. The CDR3 loop spans 14 amino acids. The CDR3 is CASSQGLATETQYF. As DNA, the CDR3 is TGTGCCAGCAGCCAAGGACTAGCGACGGAGACCCAGTACTTC.

The DNA of the CDR3 is TGTGCCAGCAGCTTAGAAGGGGACGAGCAGTACTTC. The encoded protein is CASSLEGDEQYF. The chain uses TRBV7-8 and TRBJ2-7; tentatively, D is TRBD1 (5 bases). The CDR3 consists of 12 residues. Trimming removed 1 base from V and 5 bases from J, with 6 bases in between. CDR1 and CDR2 from the germline V gene are SGHVS and FQNEAQ.

V is TRBV5-1 and J is TRBJ2-3, with no clear D. CDR1 is SGHRS and CDR2 is YFSETQ in the germline V gene. CDR3 length equals 16 residues. V shed 0 bases and J shed 2 bases, with 13 bases lying between them. The CDR3 sequence is CASSLVGGIATDTQYF. CDR3 sequence (DNA): TGCGCCAGCAGCTTGGTAGGTGGGATAGCCACAGATACGCAGTATTTT.

The chain carries TRBV7-2 and TRBJ2-7; 8 bases agree with TRBD1. Germline CDR1 SGHTA, CDR2 FQGNSA. The CDR3 runs 17 residues. The ends lost 3 bases at V and 3 bases at J; junction bases unmatched: 13. CDR3: CASSFDRGPLTLYEQYF. The CDR3 DNA reads TGTGCCAGCAGCTTTGACAGGGGCCCCCTTACTCTCTACGAGCAGTACTTC.

A word on this clone: A junction boundary mismatches the germline segment, possibly from a read error. This chain links TRBV12-3 or TRBV12-4 with TRBJ2-7; the D call may be TRBD1 or TRBD2 (5 bases each). The CDR3 totals 12 residues. CDR3 in amino acids: CASRGRAYGQYF. CDR3 DNA: TGTGCCAGCAGGGGACGGGCCTACGGGCAGTACTTC.

The chain uses TRBV19 and TRBJ1-1, with a possible D match to TRBD1 (5 bases). V was shortened by 3 bases and J by 0 bases, with 8 bases between the two germline ends. Germline V CDR1 and CDR2: LNHDA, SQIVND (reference sequence). The CDR3 runs 14 residues. Here the CDR3 DNA reads TGTGCCAGTAGTATGTGGGGCATGAACACTGAAGCTTTCTTT. As protein: CASSMWGMNTEAFF.

The chain links TRBV4-2 to TRBJ1-2; D is undetermined. The ends were cut back, 1 base at V and 8 bases at J, with 14 bases in the middle. The germline V gene has CDR1 LGHNA and CDR2 YNFKEQ. The CDR3 totals 14 residues. CDR3 protein: CASSQATSNSGYTF. In nucleotides, the CDR3 is TGTGCCAGCAGCCAAGCCACAAGCAACAGCGGCTACACCTTC.

V is TRBV5-5 and J is TRBJ2-3; TRBD2 agrees at 12 bases. This CDR3 has 15 amino acids. V lost 3 bases, J lost 3 bases, and 2 bases stayed unmatched. CDR1 and CDR2 (germline): SGHKS, YYEKEE (reference sequence). In DNA form, the CDR3 reads TGTGCCAGCAGCTCACTAGCGGGGGGTACAGATACGCAGTATTTT. This gives the protein CASSSLAGGTDTQYF.

The chain joins TRBV5-6 to TRBJ1-2; D is unresolved. This CDR3 has 14 amino acids. Germline assignment: CDR1 SGHDT and CDR2 YYEEEE. V gave up 6 bases and J gave up 0 bases, with 12 bases separating them. For the CDR3, the DNA is TGTGCCAGCATCGTCCTCGGAGCTAACTATGGCTACACCTTC. Protein product: CASIVLGANYGYTF.

The chain combines TRBV15 with TRBJ2-5; D may be TRBD1 (5 bases). Trimming cost V 7 bases and J 1 base, with 10 bases left between them. CDR1 and CDR2 (germline): LNHNV, YYDKDF (reference sequence). This CDR3 is 13 amino acids long. The CDR3 bases are TGTGCCACCACACGGCAGGGCCAAGAGACCCAGTACTTC. Amino acids: CATTRQGQETQYF.

Concerning this clone: Other DNA sequences in this sample translate to the same CDR3. For the CDR3, the DNA is TGTGCCACCAGTGATTGGGGGGATACGCAGTATTTT. Its protein is CATSDWGDTQYF. The chain is built from TRBV24-1 and TRBJ2-3; either TRBD1 or TRBD2 may fit D (5 bases each). The length of the CDR3 is 12 residues. Trimming left V 2 bases short and J 6 bases short, with 5 bases between. In germline, CDR1 is KGHDR, CDR2 SFDVKD.

V gene TRBV15 combines with J gene TRBJ2-1, with a tentative D call TRBD1 (5 bases). V was clipped by 0 bases and J by 3 bases, with 12 bases between them. CDR1 and CDR2 from the germline V gene are LNHNV and YYDKDF (reference sequence). CDR3 length: 16 amino acids. The chain's CDR3 is CATSRDLAGLYNEQFF. As DNA, the CDR3 is TGTGCCACCAGCAGAGATTTGGCAGGGCTCTACAATGAGCAGTTCTTC. The complete variable domain, with remaining parts taken from reference TRBV15 and TRBJ2-1, reads DAMVIQNPRYQVTQFGKPVTLSCSQTLNHNVMYWYQQKSSQAPKLLFHYYDKDFNNEADTPDNFQSRRPNTSFCFLDIRSPGLGDTAMYLCATSRDLAGLYNEQFFGPGTRLTVL.

This chain links TRBV7-2 with TRBJ2-7; D gene ambiguous. Trimming stripped 6 bases from V and 7 bases from J, with 16 bases between. Germline V CDR1 and CDR2: SGHTA, FQGNSA. This CDR3 contains 13 residues. The CDR3 DNA is TGTGCCAGCAGTCTCCCGCTTCGTGGTGAGCAGTACTTC. It codes for CASSLPLRGEQYF.

This clone was counted a single time. The J gene is TRBJ2-3, the V gene TRBV30; D is undetermined. V lost 1 base and J 5 bases, leaving 4 bases between the germline ends. This CDR3 is 11 amino acids long. In germline, CDR1 is GTSNPN, CDR2 SVGIG (reference sequence). DNA for the CDR3: TGTGCCTGGAGTGAAGGAGATACGCAGTATTTT. As protein: CAWSEGDTQYF.

The CDR3 DNA is TGCGCCAGCAGCTTGACCCGGCCAGGGGGCCAAGAGACCCAGTACTTC. It specifies CASSLTRPGGQETQYF. The chain has TRBV5-1 and TRBJ2-5, with 7 bases lining up with TRBD1. Germline assignment: CDR1 SGHRS and CDR2 YFSETQ. CDR3 length: 16 amino acids. V dropped 1 base and J dropped 1; count of bases not matched to a gene: 7.

The V call is TRBV27, the J call TRBJ2-5; 7 positions agree with TRBD2. CDR1 and CDR2 from the germline V gene are MNHEY and SMNVEV (reference sequence). Trimming at V came to 6 bases and at J to 0 bases, leaving 7 bases not matched to a gene. This CDR3 region has 15 residues. The CDR3 region has the DNA TGTGCCAGCAGGGGGCGGGAGAGGTACCAAGAGACCCAGTACTTC. This translates into CASRGRERYQETQYF.